The clone carrying this T cell receptor beta chain showed up just a few times. This entry is derived from a study of cytomegalovirus exposure and HLA in healthy donors. CDR3 length: 15 amino acids. The germline V gene encodes CDR1 MNHEY and CDR2 SVGAGI. Trimming pared 8 bases from V and 0 bases from J, leaving 11 bases between. It was with 60 Vbeta and 13 Jbeta primers that the PCR ran. Only in-frame clones appear in the TCRdb table, and some are missing; sequencing was by immunoSEQ multiplex PCR. The sample includes about 150,000 clones, about 70% of them seen just once. This TCR derives from a woman aged 40 to 50 in good health and CMV-seronegative. Sequenced sample: PBMCs. V usage is TRBV6-5 and J usage is TRBJ1-6; D gene unclear. This CDR3 reads CASGDRSSYNSPLHF. CDR3 nucleotides: TGTGCCAGCGGAGACCGAAGCTCCTATAATTCACCCCTCCACTTT.